This entry features one T cell receptor (beta chain) sequence. What it binds is unknown. This record comes from a study of human T cells and chemical hapten exposure. On the study more broadly: Patch tests applied 0.01% DPC to the upper back, read at 6 days. Study-level results: Controls formed significantly fewer large CDR3 similarity clusters than expanded TCRs did.

Individual cDNA molecules received unique molecular identifiers in the library. TCRdb processed the RACE reads anew with MiXCR; each CDR3 protein has one entry. The table records 190,000 or so distinct CDR3 sequences, roughly 30% of them present only once. The time point: pre-sensitization, week 0. Noted treatment: therapeutic diphenylcyclopropenone sensitization with weekly scalp DPC. V lost 2 bases, J lost 6 bases, and 17 bases lay in between. The CDR3 sequence is 15 residues long. In germline, CDR1 is SGDLS, CDR2 YYNGEE. The source of this sequence is a woman in her 30s with alopecia areata. Some clones in this sample may be carry-over from other donors' samples. Here the sequenced sample was whole blood, taken in connection with sensitization to the hapten diphenylcyclopropenone (DPC). The chain employs TRBV9 and TRBJ1-2; weak D call: TRBD1 (6 bases). CDR3 residues: CASSVGGRIGNGYTF. The CDR3 DNA reads as TGTGCCAGCAGCGTGGGGGGGCGGATTGGGAATGGCTACACCTTC. Supplemented by reference TRBV9 and TRBJ1-2, the full variable domain reads DSGVTQTPKHLITATGQRVTLRCSPRSGDLSVYWYQQSLDQGLQFLIQYYNGEERAKGNILERFSAQQFPDLHSELNLSSLELGDSALYFCASSVGGRIGNGYTFGSGTRLTVV.